The rows below give T cell receptor beta chains drawn from one sample of a study of vaccination effects on CD4 cells after COVID-19. Data came from immunoSEQ multiplex PCR; TCRdb stores just in-frame clones and leaves some out. The table has tens of thousands of clones, 80% to 90% seen once. For these TCRs, the target antigens are not known. This specimen consisted of CD4+ T cells from PBMCs cultured with HCoV-229E spike peptides, obtained before COVID-19 vaccination. These receptors were collected from a human donor who received a COVID-19 vaccine. Both conserved end residues are part of each CDR3. Where a row states a size, it is once, few, many or the class of an expanded clone; other rows omit it.

CDR3	size	V	J
CATSVGTASSPLHF	few	TRBV15	TRBJ1-6
CASSSLRGGGTDTQYF	-	TRBV27	TRBJ2-3
CASSPRQGWTGELFF	-	TRBV5-6	TRBJ2-2
CASSVVPSGGYNEQFF	-	TRBV9	TRBJ2-1
CASSPSGGDTQYF	-	TRBV9	TRBJ2-3
CASSQSIMGLVNTEAFF	few	TRBV4-1	TRBJ1-1
CASIPPGRDTQYF	-	TRBV6-5	TRBJ2-3
CASNTGGRTGEKLFF	-	TRBV2	TRBJ1-4
CAYGRASGLGFQETQYF	-	TRBV30	TRBJ2-5
CASSHGTGEETQYF	-	TRBV3-1/TRBV3-2	TRBJ2-5
CSVSGTRPGKLFF	-	TRBV29-1	TRBJ1-4
CASSPSPGGGDTQYF	-	TRBV7-3	TRBJ2-3
CASSYSRLAGAFTDTQYF	-	TRBV6-2/TRBV6-3	TRBJ2-3
CASSLPQETQYF	-	TRBV3-1/TRBV3-2	TRBJ2-5
CATSDADSLYGYTF	-	TRBV24-1	TRBJ1-2
CASSAPGGLSGYTF	-	TRBV19	TRBJ1-2
CASSQLQETQYF	-	TRBV3-1/TRBV3-2	TRBJ2-5
CASSTGPSSYNSPLHF	-	TRBV19	TRBJ1-6
CATRRGPTNEKLFF	-	TRBV6-5	TRBJ1-4
CASSKTTDTQYF	-	TRBV11-2	TRBJ2-3
CASSFVTVQETQYF	once	TRBV7-9	TRBJ2-5
CASSRTENTIYF	-	TRBV11-2	TRBJ1-3
CASSVGGTNEKLFF	-	TRBV7-6	TRBJ1-4
CSVDDRMNTEAFF	-	TRBV29-1	TRBJ1-1
CASSQLGFGTGELFF	-	TRBV3-1/TRBV3-2	TRBJ2-2
CASSPGTGAYNEKLFF	-	TRBV5-1	TRBJ1-4
CSASRGLAGAGELFF	-	TRBV20-1	TRBJ2-2
CASSHGRDRENTEAFF	-	TRBV3-1/TRBV3-2	TRBJ1-1
CASSSRGRMNTEAFF	few	TRBV5-4	TRBJ1-1
CASRDTRVAGELFF	few	TRBV4-1	TRBJ2-2
CASSLGSGSDTEAFF	-	TRBV7-2	TRBJ1-1
CASSYSGVKTEAFF	few	TRBV6-5	TRBJ1-1
CASSTGGGAWETQYF	-	TRBV19	TRBJ2-5
CACSIQGTNYGYTF	-	TRBV30	TRBJ1-2
CASSWDRARLIDSPLHF	few	TRBV11-2	TRBJ1-6
CASRSSGGYGYTF	-	TRBV12-3/TRBV12-4	TRBJ1-2
CASSEALRTTNYGYTF	few	TRBV6-1	TRBJ1-2
CASSPRGGYTDTQYF	-	TRBV5-1	TRBJ2-3
CASAAGGSGTEAFF	-	TRBV12-5	TRBJ1-1
CASSYTENYGYTF	-	TRBV5-4	TRBJ1-2
CATSGGPTGANVLTF	-	TRBV24-1	TRBJ2-6
CASSPHKGTGANDTQYF	-	TRBV21-1	TRBJ2-3
CASSQEDRGFQETQYF	-	TRBV14	TRBJ2-5
CASSPGQTQETQYF	-	TRBV18	TRBJ2-5
CASSLGRGQPQHF	few	TRBV11-2	TRBJ1-5
CASSRQGGYNEQFF	-	TRBV19	TRBJ2-1
CASSLLAPPDTQYF	-	TRBV7-3	TRBJ2-3
CASSQPGVETQYF	-	TRBV12-3/TRBV12-4	TRBJ2-5
CATSARGDLNQPQHF	-	TRBV24-1	TRBJ1-5
CATSDPGQGRNEQFF	-	TRBV24-1	TRBJ2-1
CASSIRTSGAIYNEQFF	-	TRBV19	TRBJ2-1
CSYSGTGKSLAFF	few	TRBV29-1	TRBJ1-1
CASNNRGGQETQYF	-	TRBV6-5	TRBJ2-5
CASSLSGLNQPQHF	-	TRBV5-1	TRBJ1-5